The rows below give T cell receptor beta chains drawn from one sample of a study of tumor-infiltrating lymphocytes in primary liver carcinoma. TCRdb processed the multiplex PCR reads anew with MiXCR; each CDR3 protein has one entry. The sample carries 120,000 or so distinct CDR3 sequences, roughly 69% recorded once. Source material: liver tumor tissue from sampling region 1. The origin of the receptors is a woman aged 60-75 years with primary liver carcinoma and hepatitis B virus infection. CDR3s include the opening cysteine and the closing phenylalanine or tryptophan. Fields, in order: J gene, D gene, V gene, clone size, CDR3 protein, CDR3 DNA. The D gene is left open where the match is weak. Clone size, where shown, is once, few, many, or a class for clones that have expanded.

>TRBJ2-3|TRBD2|TRBV29-1|.
CSDDSTSGSTDMQYF
TGCAGCGATGATAGTACTAGCGGATCCACAGATATGCAGTATTTT
>TRBJ1-2|.|TRBV29-1|.
CSVEDLECYTF
TGTAGCGTTGAAGATCTCGAATGCTACACCTTC
>TRBJ2-3|.|TRBV29-1|.
CSVGIPGTGMQYF
TGCAGCGTTGGAATCCCCGGCACAGGTATGCAGTATTTT
>TRBJ2-2|TRBD2|TRBV7-3|.
CVSSLTAGGVTGELFF
TGTGTCAGCAGTTTAACTGCGGGAGGGGTCACCGGGGAGCTGTTTTTT
>TRBJ2-1|TRBD2|TRBV11-2|.
CASSLTLPGLVVYNEQFF
TGTGCCAGCAGCTTAACTCTTCCGGGACTAGTGGTGTACAATGAGCAGTTCTTC
>TRBJ2-2|.|TRBV29-1|once
CSFIKQGTGELFF
TGCAGCTTTATCAAACAGGGAACCGGGGAGCTGTTTTTT
>TRBJ2-7|TRBD2|TRBV29-1|many
CSVEDLASGLYEQYF
TGCAGCGTTGAAGATTTGGCTAGCGGACTTTACGAGCAGTACTTC
>TRBJ2-7|.|TRBV5-1|few
CASSPGQYYEQYF
TGCGCCAGCAGCCCAGGACAGTACTACGAGCAGTACTTC
>TRBJ2-7|TRBD2|TRBV5-4|.
CASNFGAGATYEQYF
TGTGCCAGCAACTTCGGAGCGGGAGCGACCTACGAGCAGTACTTC
>TRBJ2-7|.|TRBV11-2|many
CASSSTSYEQYF
TGTGCCAGCAGCTCCACCTCCTACGAGCAGTACTTC
>TRBJ1-5|TRBD1|TRBV11-2|.
CASSLTGDPSQPQHF
TGTGCCAGCAGCTTGACAGGGGACCCTAGTCAGCCCCAGCATTTT
>TRBJ2-5|.|TRBV28|.
CASSLSSTGETQYF
TGTGCCAGCAGTTTATCGTCCACGGGGGAGACCCAGTACTTC
>TRBJ2-7|.|TRBV11-1|.
CASSSAGFLDDEQYF
TGTGCTAGCAGCTCGGCAGGCTTCCTCGACGACGAGCAGTACTTC
>TRBJ2-3|.|TRBV11-2|once
CACSYTSTDTQYF
TGTGCCTGCAGCTACACTAGCACAGATACGCAGTATTTT
>TRBJ1-5|.|TRBV5-1|.
CASSPGAGVNQLQHF
TGCGCCAGCAGCCCCGGGGCAGGCGTTAATCAGCTCCAGCATTTT
>TRBJ2-3|.|TRBV6-5|many
CASKRRPQDTQYF
TGTGCCAGCAAGAGGCGGCCTCAGGATACGCAGTATTTT
>TRBJ1-2|.|TRBV6-5|many
CASSYIGIANYGYTF
TGTGCCAGCAGTTATATCGGGATAGCTAACTATGGCTACACCTTC
>TRBJ1-3|.|TRBV5-1|.
CASSPGGPRNTIYF
TGCGCCAGCAGCCCGGGGGGCCCTCGGAACACCATATATTTT
>TRBJ2-1|TRBD2|TRBV29-1|.
CSVVGGRAVDGQLF
TGCAGCGTTGTTGGCGGGAGGGCCGTGGATGGGCAGCTCTTC
>TRBJ2-3|TRBD2|TRBV4-1|.
CASSLGLTGGDTEYF
TGCGCCAGTAGCCTCGGACTAACGGGAGGAGATACGGAGTATTTT
>TRBJ2-3|.|TRBV11-2|once
CASSFRPPGISIDTRYF
TGTGCCAGCAGCTTCCGCCCCCCGGGGATTAGCATAGATACGAGGTATTTT
>TRBJ2-7|TRBD1|TRBV11-3|once
CASSLGRDRAYEQYF
TGTGCCAGCAGCTTAGGCAGGGACAGAGCCTACGAGCAGTACTTC
>TRBJ2-5|.|TRBV6-6|.
CASSLGGFLTVRQETQYF
TGTGCCAGCAGTCTAGGGGGTTTCCTGACAGTGCGACAAGAGACCCAGTACTTC
>TRBJ1-2|.|TRBV6-5|.
CASSFTRSWDYTF
TGTGCCAGCAGCTTCACCCGGTCGTGGGATTACACATTC
>TRBJ1-4|.|TRBV4-1|.
CASSQDGALRNGKLFF
TGCGCCAGCAGCCAAGATGGGGCTCTCAGGAACGGAAAACTGTTTTTT
>TRBJ2-1|.|TRBV5-4|many
CASSPGGGASTRNEQFF
TGTGCCAGCAGCCCCGGAGGCGGAGCCTCCACGCGGAATGAGCAGTTCTTC
>TRBJ2-1|.|TRBV11-2|.
CASGLGGESSYDEQFF
TGTGCCAGCGGCTTAGGGGGGGAGAGCTCCTACGATGAGCAGTTCTTC
>TRBJ2-3|TRBD2|TRBV11-2|.
CASGGGLAATYRQYF
TGTGCCAGCGGCGGGGGACTAGCGGCCACATATAGGCAGTATTTT
>TRBJ1-1|TRBD1|TRBV6-5|.
CASRPRGQKNAEASF
TGTGCCAGCAGGCCCAGGGGGCAGAAGAACGCTGAAGCTTCCTTT
>TRBJ2-7|.|TRBV4-1|.
CASNQKWKESYEQYF
TGCGCCAGCAACCAAAAATGGAAGGAATCCTACGAGCAGTACTTC
>TRBJ2-1|.|TRBV19|.
CASSMGRGLSYNEQFF
TGTGCCAGTAGTATGGGTCGGGGACTCAGCTACAATGAGCAGTTCTTC
>TRBJ1-2|.|TRBV6-2/TRBV6-3|.
CASSSGGQPAGYTF
TGTGCCAGCAGCTCTGGAGGCCAACCTGCTGGGTACACCTTC
>TRBJ2-3|.|TRBV5-1|few
CASSRLDPLSTDTQYF
TGCGCCAGCAGCCGCCTCGACCCCCTTAGCACAGATACGCAGTATTTT
>TRBJ1-5|.|TRBV28|many
CASRQNPIQPQHF
TGTGCCAGCAGACAAAATCCAATTCAGCCCCAGCATTTT
>TRBJ1-3|.|TRBV30|few
CAWSWSSGNTIYF
TGTGCCTGGAGTTGGAGCTCTGGAAACACCATATATTTT
>TRBJ2-3|.|TRBV11-2|once
CASSLWGPDTHYF
TGTGCCAGCAGCTTGTGGGGCCCGGATACGCATTATTTT
>TRBJ2-5|.|TRBV29-1|many
CSVDPGFGFAETQYF
TGCAGCGTCGATCCCGGGTTTGGGTTCGCGGAGACCCAGTACTTC
>TRBJ1-1|.|TRBV6-2/TRBV6-3|.
CASTATANTEAYF
TGTGCCAGCACCGCGACAGCGAACACTGAAGCTTACTTT
>TRBJ2-1|TRBD2|TRBV7-9|.
CASSSRGSGRRYNEQFF
TGTGCCAGCAGCTCCCGGGGAAGCGGGAGGCGCTACAATGAGCAGTTCTTC
>TRBJ2-7|.|TRBV4-1|.
CASSQGPRYEQYF
TGCGCCAGCAGCCAAGGTCCACGCTATGAGCAGTACTTC
>TRBJ1-1|.|TRBV11-2|many
CASSLGPGDVEAFF
TGTGCCAGCAGCTTAGGGCCAGGGGACGTGGAAGCTTTCTTT
>TRBJ2-3|TRBD2|TRBV11-2|.
CASGLESSGRSRYF
TGTGCCAGCGGCTTAGAGTCTAGCGGGAGGTCGCGGTATTTC
>TRBJ1-3|.|TRBV6-5|.
CASSYRFQGVSGNTIYF
TGTGCCAGCAGTTACCGGTTCCAAGGCGTGTCGGGAAACACCATATATTTT
>TRBJ2-7|TRBD2|TRBV5-1|.
CASSPRTSGTYEQYF
TGCGCCAGCAGCCCCCGGACTAGCGGCACCTACGAGCAGTACTTC
>TRBJ1-1|.|TRBV11-3|medium-sized
CASSLVGEYRNTEAFF
TGTGCCAGCAGCTTAGTCGGGGAATACCGGAACACTGAAGCTTTCTTT
>TRBJ2-5|TRBD2|TRBV4-1|many
CASSHALAGGQETQYF
TGCGCCAGCAGCCACGCTCTAGCGGGAGGGCAAGAGACCCAGTACTTC
>TRBJ2-2|.|TRBV29-1|.
CSITGHSDGELFF
TGCAGCATCACGGGGCACTCGGACGGAGAGCTGTTTTTT
>TRBJ2-1|TRBD2|TRBV11-3|.
CAGSSRGSGNNEQFF
TGTGCCGGCAGCTCTCGAGGTAGCGGGAACAATGAGCAGTTCTTC
>TRBJ1-5|TRBD1|TRBV6-6|medium-sized
CASRGTKQGLNQPQHF
TGTGCCAGCAGGGGCACCAAACAGGGGCTGAATCAGCCCCAGCATTTT
>TRBJ2-2|TRBD1|TRBV2|.
CASIPGQGAAGELFF
TGTGCCAGCATTCCGGGACAGGGGGCAGCCGGGGAGCTGTTTTTT
>TRBJ2-1|.|TRBV4-2|.
CASSQGGRSGNEQFF
TGTGCTAGCAGCCAAGGGGGGAGGTCCGGAAATGAGCAGTTCTTC
>TRBJ2-6|.|TRBV11-1|.
CASSLAFPGSGANVLTF
TGTGCCAGCTCATTGGCCTTTCCGGGCTCTGGGGCCAACGTCCTGACTTTC
>TRBJ1-1|.|TRBV13|many
CASTAELRGNTEAFF
TGTGCCAGCACCGCGGAACTTAGGGGGAACACTGAAGCTTTCTTT
>TRBJ2-1|.|TRBV4-1|many
CASSQLDIISYNEQFF
TGCGCCAGCAGCCAACTGGACATAATTTCCTACAATGAGCAGTTCTTC
>TRBJ1-6|.|TRBV30|.
CAWSTGGPLHF
TGTGCCTGGAGTACAGGTGGCCCCCTCCACTTT
>TRBJ1-3|TRBD1|TRBV28|.
CASSLAGQATGNTIYF
TGTGCCAGCAGTTTGGCGGGACAGGCGACTGGAAACACCATATATTTT
>TRBJ1-1|.|TRBV28|.
CAISLKTTGRNEAFF
TGTGCCATCAGCTTAAAGACTACGGGACGTAATGAAGCTTTCTTT